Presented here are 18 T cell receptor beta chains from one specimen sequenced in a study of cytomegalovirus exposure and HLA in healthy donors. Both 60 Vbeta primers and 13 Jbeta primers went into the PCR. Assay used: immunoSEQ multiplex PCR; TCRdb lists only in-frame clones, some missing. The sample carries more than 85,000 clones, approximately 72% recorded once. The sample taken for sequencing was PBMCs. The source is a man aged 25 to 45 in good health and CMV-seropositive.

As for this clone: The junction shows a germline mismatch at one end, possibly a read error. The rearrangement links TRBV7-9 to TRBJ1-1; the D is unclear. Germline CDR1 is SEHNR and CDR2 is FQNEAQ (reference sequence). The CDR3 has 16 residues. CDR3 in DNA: TGTTCCAGCAGCTTAGCCCGGGGATCCATGAACACTGAAGCTTTCTTT. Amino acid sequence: CSSSLARGSMNTEAFF. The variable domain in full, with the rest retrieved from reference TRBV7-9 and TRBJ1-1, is DTGVSQNPRHKITKRGQNVTFRCDPISEHNRLYWYRQTLGQGPEFLTYFQNEAQLEKSRLLSDRFSAERPKGSFSTLEIQRTEQGDSAMYLCSSSLARGSMNTEAFFGQGTRLTVV.

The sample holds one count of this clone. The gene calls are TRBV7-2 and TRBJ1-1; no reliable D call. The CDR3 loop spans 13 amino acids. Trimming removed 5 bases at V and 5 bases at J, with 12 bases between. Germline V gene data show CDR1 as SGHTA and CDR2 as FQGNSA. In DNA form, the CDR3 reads TGTGCCAGCAGCCCTCCGGGGTGGACTGAAGCTTTCTTT. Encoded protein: CASSPPGWTEAFF.

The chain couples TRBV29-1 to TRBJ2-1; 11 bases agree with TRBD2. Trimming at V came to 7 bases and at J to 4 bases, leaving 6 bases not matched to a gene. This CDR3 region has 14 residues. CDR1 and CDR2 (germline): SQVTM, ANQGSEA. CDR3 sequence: CSASLAGGYNEQFF. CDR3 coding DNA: TGCAGCGCCAGTCTAGCGGGGGGTTACAATGAGCAGTTCTTC.

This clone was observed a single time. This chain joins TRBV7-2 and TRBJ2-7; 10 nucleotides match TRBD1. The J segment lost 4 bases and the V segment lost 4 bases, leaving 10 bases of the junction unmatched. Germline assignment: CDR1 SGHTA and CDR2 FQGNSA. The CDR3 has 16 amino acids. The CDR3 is CASSSTGTGVVYEQYF. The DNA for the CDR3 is TGTGCCAGCAGCTCCACCGGGACAGGGGTCGTTTACGAGCAGTACTTC.

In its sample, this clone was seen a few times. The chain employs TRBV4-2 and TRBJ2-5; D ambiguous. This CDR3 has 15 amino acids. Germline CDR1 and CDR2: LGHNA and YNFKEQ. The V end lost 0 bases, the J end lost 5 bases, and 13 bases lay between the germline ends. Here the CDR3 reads CASSQEGERVETQYF. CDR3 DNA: TGTGCCAGCAGCCAAGAAGGAGAACGGGTTGAGACCCAGTACTTC.

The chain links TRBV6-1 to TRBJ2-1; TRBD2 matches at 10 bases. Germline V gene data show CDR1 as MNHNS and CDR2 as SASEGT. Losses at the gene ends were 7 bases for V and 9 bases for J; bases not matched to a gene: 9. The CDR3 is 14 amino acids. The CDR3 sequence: CASTGGLAGVEQFF. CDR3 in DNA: TGTGCCAGCACCGGTGGGCTAGCGGGGGTTGAGCAGTTCTTC.

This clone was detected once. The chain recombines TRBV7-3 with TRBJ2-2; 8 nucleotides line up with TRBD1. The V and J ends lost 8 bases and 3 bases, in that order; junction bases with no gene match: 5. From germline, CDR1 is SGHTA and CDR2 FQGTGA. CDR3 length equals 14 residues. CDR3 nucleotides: TGTGCCAGCGGGACAGGACAGCACACCGGGGAGCTGTTTTTT. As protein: CASGTGQHTGELFF.

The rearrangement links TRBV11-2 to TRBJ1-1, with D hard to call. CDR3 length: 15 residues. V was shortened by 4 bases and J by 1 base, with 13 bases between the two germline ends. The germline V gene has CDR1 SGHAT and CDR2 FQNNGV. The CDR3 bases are TGTGCCAGCAGCTCAGAGGGCTCATGGAACACTGAAGCTTTCTTT. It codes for CASSSEGSWNTEAFF.

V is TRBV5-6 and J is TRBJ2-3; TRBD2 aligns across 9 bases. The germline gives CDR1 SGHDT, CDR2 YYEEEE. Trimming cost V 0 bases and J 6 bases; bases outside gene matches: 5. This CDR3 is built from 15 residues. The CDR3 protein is CASSLAGLASDTQYF. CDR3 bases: TGTGCCAGCAGCTTGGCGGGACTAGCATCTGATACGCAGTATTTT. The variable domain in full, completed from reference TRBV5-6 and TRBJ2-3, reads DAGVTQSPTHLIKTRGQQVTLRCSPKSGHDTVSWYQQALGQGPQFIFQYYEEEERQRGNFPDRFSGHQFPNYSSELNVNALLLGDSALYLCASSLAGLASDTQYFGPGTRLTVL.

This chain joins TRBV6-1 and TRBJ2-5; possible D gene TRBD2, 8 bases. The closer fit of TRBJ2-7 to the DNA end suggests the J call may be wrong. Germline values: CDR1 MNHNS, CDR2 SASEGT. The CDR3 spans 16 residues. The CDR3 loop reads CASSERGGDSSYEQYF. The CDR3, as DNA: TGTGCCAGCAGTGAACGGGGGGGGGACAGTTCCTACGAGCAGTACTTC.

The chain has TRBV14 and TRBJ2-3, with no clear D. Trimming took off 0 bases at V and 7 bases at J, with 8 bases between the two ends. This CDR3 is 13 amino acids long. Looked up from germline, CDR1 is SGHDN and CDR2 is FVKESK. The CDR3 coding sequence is TGTGCCAGCAGCCAAGACTCACTAAATACGCAGTATTTT. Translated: CASSQDSLNTQYF.

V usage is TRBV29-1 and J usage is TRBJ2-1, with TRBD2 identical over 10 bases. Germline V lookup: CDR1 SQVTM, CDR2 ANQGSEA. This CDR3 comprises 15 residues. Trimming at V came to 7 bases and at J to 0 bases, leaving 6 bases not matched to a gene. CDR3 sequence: CSARTSGSSYNEQFF. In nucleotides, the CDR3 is TGCAGCGCCAGGACTAGCGGCTCCTCCTACAATGAGCAGTTCTTC.

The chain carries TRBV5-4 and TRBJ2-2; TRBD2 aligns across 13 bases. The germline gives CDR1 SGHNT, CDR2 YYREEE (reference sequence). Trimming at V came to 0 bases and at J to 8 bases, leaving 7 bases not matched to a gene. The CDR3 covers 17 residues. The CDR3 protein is CASSLGRTSGGAGELFF. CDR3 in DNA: TGTGCCAGCAGCTTGGGGAGGACTAGCGGGGGCGCGGGGGAGCTGTTTTTT. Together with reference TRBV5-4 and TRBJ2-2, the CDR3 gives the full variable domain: ETGVTQSPTHLIKTRGQQVTLRCSSQSGHNTVSWYQQALGQGPQFIFQYYREEENGRGNFPPRFSGLQFPNYSSELNVNALELDDSALYLCASSLGRTSGGAGELFFGEGSRLTVL.

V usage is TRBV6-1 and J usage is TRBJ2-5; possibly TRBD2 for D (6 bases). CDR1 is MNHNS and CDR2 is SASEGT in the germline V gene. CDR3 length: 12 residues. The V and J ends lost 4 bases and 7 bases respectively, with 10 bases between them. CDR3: CASSGNGGTQYF. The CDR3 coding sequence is TGTGCCAGCAGTGGGAACGGGGGGACCCAGTACTTC.

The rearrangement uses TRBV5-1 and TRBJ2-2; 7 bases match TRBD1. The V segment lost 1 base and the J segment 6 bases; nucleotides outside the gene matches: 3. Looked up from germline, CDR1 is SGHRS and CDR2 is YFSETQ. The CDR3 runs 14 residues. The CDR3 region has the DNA TGCGCCAGCAGCTTGCTAACAGGGGCCGGGGAGCTGTTTTTT. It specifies CASSLLTGAGELFF.

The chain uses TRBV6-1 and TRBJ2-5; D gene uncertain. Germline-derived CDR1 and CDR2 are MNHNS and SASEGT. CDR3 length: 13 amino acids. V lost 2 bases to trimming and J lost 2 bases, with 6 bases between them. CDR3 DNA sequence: TGTGCCAGCAGTGAACTGGAGCAAGAGACCCAGTACTTC. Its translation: CASSELEQETQYF.

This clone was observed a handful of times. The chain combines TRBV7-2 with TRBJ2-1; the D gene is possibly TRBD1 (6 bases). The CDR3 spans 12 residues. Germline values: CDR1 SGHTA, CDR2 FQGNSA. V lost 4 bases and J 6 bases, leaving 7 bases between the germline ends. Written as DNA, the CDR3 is TGTGCCAGCAGCTCCAGGGGCAATGAGCAGTTCTTC. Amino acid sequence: CASSSRGNEQFF.

The DNA for the CDR3 is TGTGCCAGCATGACCGGAACAGGAAACTATGGCTACACCTTC. Its translation: CASMTGTGNYGYTF. The V call is TRBV6-5, the J call TRBJ1-2, with a tentative D call TRBD1 (5 bases). The CDR3 loop spans 14 amino acids. Between the trimmed V and J ends, which lost 7 bases and 2 bases, there was a span of 14 bases. Germline V lookup: CDR1 MNHEY, CDR2 SVGAGI.